A selection of T cell receptor beta chains follows, all from one sample in a study of stem cell transplantation in POMP-related autoinflammatory disease. Data came from immunoSEQ multiplex PCR; TCRdb stores just in-frame clones and leaves some out. This sample has under 850 clones, with around 79% found just once. The sample in question was Tregs from PBMCs, obtained after stem cell transplantation. The receptor source for this set is a human patient with POMP-related autoinflammation and immune dysregulation (PRAID). Certain T cells may be donor cells from the graft. Both conserved end residues are part of each CDR3. D genes are given only for firm matches. Clone size is stated in some rows and not others, as once, few, many or a class when expanded.

abundance: NA
v_gene: TRBV27
d_gene: NA
j_gene: TRBJ2-7
CDR3aa: CASSFGQSYEQYF
CDR3nt: TGTGCCAGCAGTTTCGGACAGTCCTACGAGCAGTACTTC

abundance: NA
v_gene: TRBV7-2
d_gene: NA
j_gene: TRBJ2-1
CDR3aa: CASSLVPLVISYNEQFF
CDR3nt: TGTGCCAGCAGCTTAGTCCCCCTAGTGATCTCCTACAATGAGCAGTTCTTC

abundance: NA
v_gene: TRBV4-2
d_gene: TRBD2
j_gene: TRBJ2-1
CDR3aa: CASSRKIPGLAGIRQFF
CDR3nt: TGTGCCAGCAGCCGAAAAATACCGGGACTAGCGGGTATCCGGCAGTTCTTC

abundance: NA
v_gene: TRBV12-3/TRBV12-4
d_gene: NA
j_gene: TRBJ2-7
CDR3aa: CASSFRTSYEQYF
CDR3nt: TGTGCCAGCAGTTTTAGAACTTCATACGAGCAGTACTTC

abundance: NA
v_gene: TRBV6-2/TRBV6-3
d_gene: TRBD1
j_gene: TRBJ2-7
CDR3aa: CASSRDRVRQIYEQYF
CDR3nt: TGTGCCAGCAGTCGGGACAGGGTGCGACAGATCTACGAGCAGTACTTC

abundance: NA
v_gene: TRBV6-5
d_gene: TRBD1
j_gene: TRBJ1-2
CDR3aa: CASRGQGTGYTF
CDR3nt: TGTGCCAGCAGGGGACAGGGGACGGGCTACACCTTC

abundance: hyperexpanded
v_gene: TRBV18
d_gene: NA
j_gene: TRBJ1-1
CDR3aa: CASSAEENTEAFF
CDR3nt: TGTGCCAGCTCCGCGGAGGAGAACACTGAAGCTTTCTTT

abundance: NA
v_gene: TRBV9
d_gene: TRBD1
j_gene: TRBJ2-3
CDR3aa: CASSPWDRGMTDTQYF
CDR3nt: TGTGCCAGCAGCCCCTGGGACAGGGGGATGACAGATACGCAGTATTTT

abundance: NA
v_gene: TRBV4-1
d_gene: NA
j_gene: TRBJ1-1
CDR3aa: CASSQDGAGRTGAFF
CDR3nt: TGCGCCAGCAGCCAAGATGGGGCGGGTCGGACCGGAGCTTTCTTT

abundance: NA
v_gene: TRBV6-5
d_gene: TRBD2
j_gene: TRBJ2-1
CDR3aa: CASSFSSGGAYNEQFF
CDR3nt: TGTGCCAGCAGTTTCTCTAGCGGGGGAGCCTACAATGAGCAGTTCTTC

abundance: NA
v_gene: TRBV24-1
d_gene: NA
j_gene: TRBJ2-1
CDR3aa: CATSDYLYNEQFF
CDR3nt: TGTGCCACCAGTGATTACCTATACAATGAGCAGTTCTTC

abundance: NA
v_gene: TRBV5-1
d_gene: TRBD2
j_gene: TRBJ2-3
CDR3aa: CASSLRGRGRTDTQYF
CDR3nt: TGCGCCAGCAGTTTACGGGGGAGGGGCCGCACAGATACGCAGTATTTT

abundance: NA
v_gene: TRBV7-6
d_gene: TRBD2
j_gene: TRBJ2-1
CDR3aa: CASSLEAGGPYNEQFF
CDR3nt: TGTGCCAGCAGCTTAGAAGCGGGAGGCCCCTACAATGAGCAGTTCTTC

abundance: NA
v_gene: TRBV7-9
d_gene: NA
j_gene: TRBJ2-7
CDR3aa: CASSLAQGRYEQYF
CDR3nt: TGTGCCAGCAGCTTAGCACAGGGTAGATACGAGCAGTACTTC

abundance: NA
v_gene: TRBV24-1
d_gene: NA
j_gene: TRBJ2-1
CDR3aa: CATSDLADTYNEQFF
CDR3nt: TGTGCCACCAGTGATTTAGCGGACACCTACAATGAGCAGTTCTTC

abundance: NA
v_gene: TRBV30
d_gene: NA
j_gene: TRBJ1-2
CDR3aa: CAWSFSLGGYTF
CDR3nt: TGTGCCTGGAGTTTCAGTCTGGGCGGCTACACCTTC

abundance: NA
v_gene: TRBV19
d_gene: TRBD2
j_gene: TRBJ2-3
CDR3aa: CASSLSGRIDTQYF
CDR3nt: TGTGCCAGTAGTCTTAGCGGGAGGATAGATACGCAGTATTTT

abundance: NA
v_gene: TRBV18
d_gene: NA
j_gene: TRBJ2-3
CDR3aa: CASSPPQILGDTQYF
CDR3nt: TGTGCCAGCTCACCACCTCAAATTCTCGGGGATACGCAGTATTTT

abundance: NA
v_gene: TRBV7-3
d_gene: NA
j_gene: TRBJ2-2
CDR3aa: CASSPPDRNTGELFF
CDR3nt: TGTGCCAGCAGCCCCCCCGACAGGAACACCGGGGAGCTGTTTTTT

abundance: NA
v_gene: TRBV29-1
d_gene: TRBD1
j_gene: TRBJ1-2
CDR3aa: CSVSGTGNYGYTF
CDR3nt: TGCAGCGTATCCGGGACAGGGAACTATGGCTACACCTTC

abundance: NA
v_gene: TRBV29-1
d_gene: TRBD1
j_gene: TRBJ2-7
CDR3aa: CSVTDRVGHEQYF
CDR3nt: TGCAGCGTCACGGACAGGGTAGGTCACGAGCAGTACTTC

abundance: NA
v_gene: TRBV7-2
d_gene: TRBD1
j_gene: TRBJ1-1
CDR3aa: CASSLGGGFAEAFF
CDR3nt: TGTGCCAGCAGCTTAGGAGGGGGCTTCGCTGAAGCTTTCTTT

abundance: NA
v_gene: TRBV18
d_gene: NA
j_gene: TRBJ2-7
CDR3aa: CASSPVGIAYEQYF
CDR3nt: TGTGCCAGCTCACCGGTCGGGATTGCCTACGAGCAGTACTTC

abundance: NA
v_gene: TRBV18
d_gene: TRBD1
j_gene: TRBJ2-7
CDR3aa: CASSPGQGSYEQYF
CDR3nt: TGTGCCAGCTCACCGGGACAGGGATCCTACGAGCAGTACTTC

abundance: few
v_gene: TRBV3-1/TRBV3-2
d_gene: NA
j_gene: TRBJ1-6
CDR3aa: CASSQDSVGGSPLHF
CDR3nt: TGTGCCAGCAGCCAAGATAGTGTTGGGGGTTCACCCCTCCACTTT

abundance: NA
v_gene: TRBV7-2
d_gene: TRBD2
j_gene: TRBJ2-7
CDR3aa: CASSLAGRANYEQYF
CDR3nt: TGTGCCAGCAGCTTAGCTGGGAGGGCCAACTACGAGCAGTACTTC

abundance: NA
v_gene: TRBV3-1/TRBV3-2
d_gene: NA
j_gene: TRBJ1-5
CDR3aa: CASGNSNQPQHF
CDR3nt: TGTGCCAGCGGAAATAGCAATCAGCCCCAGCATTTT

abundance: NA
v_gene: TRBV19
d_gene: NA
j_gene: TRBJ2-4
CDR3aa: CASSIGGPGRNIQYF
CDR3nt: TGTGCCAGTAGTATAGGGGGACCCGGGCGGAACATTCAGTACTTC

abundance: NA
v_gene: TRBV7-3
d_gene: TRBD2
j_gene: TRBJ2-1
CDR3aa: CASSLIAGVNNEQFF
CDR3nt: TGTGCCAGCAGCTTAATAGCGGGAGTTAACAATGAGCAGTTCTTC

abundance: NA
v_gene: TRBV20-1
d_gene: NA
j_gene: TRBJ2-3
CDR3aa: CSAPITDTQYF
CDR3nt: TGCAGTGCCCCTATCACAGATACGCAGTATTTT

abundance: NA
v_gene: TRBV3-1/TRBV3-2
d_gene: NA
j_gene: TRBJ2-2
CDR3aa: CASSLVKAGELFF
CDR3nt: TGTGCCAGCAGCCTTGTTAAAGCCGGGGAGCTGTTTTTT

abundance: NA
v_gene: TRBV5-1
d_gene: NA
j_gene: TRBJ1-1
CDR3aa: CASSREGNTEAFF
CDR3nt: TGCGCCAGCAGCCGTGAGGGGAACACTGAAGCTTTCTTT

abundance: NA
v_gene: TRBV6-5
d_gene: NA
j_gene: TRBJ2-5
CDR3aa: CASSYSRGEETQYF
CDR3nt: TGTGCCAGCAGTTACTCCAGGGGGGAAGAGACCCAGTACTTC

abundance: NA
v_gene: TRBV19
d_gene: NA
j_gene: TRBJ1-4
CDR3aa: CASTPYWSSEKLFF
CDR3nt: TGTGCCAGCACCCCTTACTGGAGCTCCGAAAAACTGTTTTTT

abundance: NA
v_gene: TRBV6-2/TRBV6-3
d_gene: NA
j_gene: TRBJ1-5
CDR3aa: CASSYSHTYSNQPQHF
CDR3nt: TGTGCCAGCAGTTACTCCCATACTTATAGCAATCAGCCCCAGCATTTT

abundance: NA
v_gene: TRBV11-3
d_gene: TRBD2
j_gene: TRBJ2-7
CDR3aa: CASSPGVGTSAYEQYF
CDR3nt: TGTGCCAGCAGCCCCGGGGTGGGGACTAGCGCTTACGAGCAGTACTTC

abundance: NA
v_gene: TRBV6-5
d_gene: NA
j_gene: TRBJ2-5
CDR3aa: CASSRTGETQYF
CDR3nt: TGTGCCAGCAGCCGTACTGGTGAGACCCAGTACTTC

abundance: NA
v_gene: TRBV5-5
d_gene: NA
j_gene: TRBJ1-2
CDR3aa: CASSLAPLDYGYTF
CDR3nt: TGTGCCAGCAGCTTGGCACCATTGGACTATGGCTACACCTTC

abundance: NA
v_gene: TRBV11-1
d_gene: NA
j_gene: TRBJ1-5
CDR3aa: CATTGFRSNQPQHF
CDR3nt: TGTGCCACCACAGGGTTTCGGAGCAATCAGCCCCAGCATTTT

abundance: NA
v_gene: TRBV29-1
d_gene: NA
j_gene: TRBJ2-1
CDR3aa: CSVEEGGAYNEQFF
CDR3nt: TGCAGCGTTGAAGAAGGCGGGGCCTACAATGAGCAGTTCTTC

abundance: NA
v_gene: TRBV3-1/TRBV3-2
d_gene: NA
j_gene: TRBJ2-5
CDR3aa: CASSQDWETQYF
CDR3nt: TGTGCCAGCAGCCAAGATTGGGAGACCCAGTACTTC

abundance: NA
v_gene: TRBV18
d_gene: NA
j_gene: TRBJ1-1
CDR3aa: CASSEQGWNTEAFF
CDR3nt: TGTGCCAGCTCAGAACAGGGTTGGAACACTGAAGCTTTCTTT

abundance: NA
v_gene: TRBV29-1
d_gene: NA
j_gene: TRBJ2-3
CDR3aa: CSANGGTVDTQYF
CDR3nt: TGCAGCGCCAATGGCGGGACGGTGGATACGCAGTATTTT

abundance: NA
v_gene: TRBV5-8
d_gene: TRBD1
j_gene: TRBJ1-2
CDR3aa: CASSVGQGIGYTF
CDR3nt: TGTGCCAGCAGCGTGGGACAGGGTATCGGCTACACCTTC

abundance: NA
v_gene: TRBV19
d_gene: TRBD1
j_gene: TRBJ2-5
CDR3aa: CASSNPGTGRETQYF
CDR3nt: TGTGCCAGTAGTAACCCCGGGACAGGACGAGAGACCCAGTACTTC

abundance: NA
v_gene: TRBV27
d_gene: NA
j_gene: TRBJ1-5
CDR3aa: CASSFEGREGQPQHF
CDR3nt: TGTGCCAGCAGTTTTGAGGGGAGAGAAGGTCAGCCCCAGCATTTT

abundance: NA
v_gene: TRBV24-1
d_gene: NA
j_gene: TRBJ1-2
CDR3aa: CATSDSMDSSNYGYTF
CDR3nt: TGTGCCACCAGTGACTCTATGGACAGTTCTAACTATGGCTACACCTTC

abundance: NA
v_gene: TRBV5-4
d_gene: TRBD2
j_gene: TRBJ2-1
CDR3aa: CASSLGLAGAWGHEQFF
CDR3nt: TGTGCCAGCAGCTTGGGACTAGCGGGAGCCTGGGGGCATGAGCAGTTCTTC

abundance: NA
v_gene: TRBV3-1/TRBV3-2
d_gene: TRBD2
j_gene: TRBJ2-1
CDR3aa: CASSRTSGPPGDEQFF
CDR3nt: TGTGCCAGCAGCCGGACTAGCGGACCTCCCGGGGATGAGCAGTTCTTC

abundance: once
v_gene: TRBV18
d_gene: NA
j_gene: TRBJ2-1
CDR3aa: CASSPPPHRNEQFF
CDR3nt: TGTGCCAGCTCACCACCTCCGCACCGGAATGAGCAGTTCTTC

abundance: NA
v_gene: TRBV5-6
d_gene: NA
j_gene: TRBJ2-7
CDR3aa: CASTLLDVTYEQYF
CDR3nt: TGTGCCAGCACCCTCCTGGACGTCACCTACGAGCAGTACTTC

abundance: NA
v_gene: TRBV10-3
d_gene: NA
j_gene: TRBJ2-7
CDR3aa: CAISAGTRHYEQYF
CDR3nt: TGTGCCATCAGTGCCGGGACAAGACACTACGAGCAGTACTTC

abundance: NA
v_gene: TRBV28
d_gene: NA
j_gene: TRBJ2-1
CDR3aa: CASSSRTRWGGSSGDEQFF
CDR3nt: TGTGCCAGCAGTTCTCGGACCAGGTGGGGCGGCTCATCTGGGGATGAGCAGTTCTTC

abundance: few
v_gene: TRBV5-1
d_gene: TRBD1
j_gene: TRBJ1-4
CDR3aa: CASSFRGSEKLFF
CDR3nt: TGCGCCAGCAGCTTCAGGGGGAGTGAAAAACTGTTTTTT

abundance: NA
v_gene: TRBV5-1
d_gene: NA
j_gene: TRBJ2-1
CDR3aa: CASSLWTNPAIEQFF
CDR3nt: TGCGCCAGCAGCCTCTGGACTAACCCTGCTATCGAGCAGTTCTTC